The clone carrying this TCR beta chain showed up just a few times. No antigen is known for it. Before being chosen for sequencing, patients had shown CD8+CD57+ cell expansion by flow cytometry. When blood sampling took place, the patients had received no therapy. The data were taken from a study of CD8+CD57+ T cells in acquired aplastic anemia. Study results and limitations: Both patients and controls carried the same twenty-nine CD8+ CDR3 sequences. The CD8+ Simpson's diversity of patients and controls was not significantly different.

Profiling that covered TCR beta VDJ and CDR3 relied on genomic DNA as its template. In TCRdb, the reads were re-called with MiXCR into one record per CDR3 protein. The sample shows roughly 93,000 distinct CDR3 sequences, approximately 73% of them seen only once. The source material was sorted CD4+, CD8+, or CD8+CD57+ T cells (not recorded which) from PBMCs. This receptor was obtained from a human donor with aplastic anemia.

The CDR3 bases are TGCAGTGCTAGAGGCGTGACAGATACGCAGTATTTT. As protein: CSARGVTDTQYF. V gene TRBV20-1 combines with J gene TRBJ2-3, with D hard to call. The V gene lost 1 base and the J gene lost 3 bases, with 5 bases spanning the gap. CDR1 is DFQATT and CDR2 is SNEGSKA in the germline V gene (reference sequence). The CDR3 contains 12 residues.